The clone carrying this T cell receptor beta chain has a count of ten or more. The antigen is undetermined. The sample comes from a study of T cells in Graves' hyperthyroidism and ophthalmopathy. Findings of the study overall: Ophthalmopathy was predicted by the model a median of about 6.7 months ahead of onset.

TCR beta CDR3 regions were amplified from RNA. HTBI primers were employed in a first-round RT-PCR of the TCR CDR3. TCRdb recomputed calls from the multiplex PCR reads with MiXCR, one row per CDR3 protein. This repertoire shows 540,000 or so distinct CDR3 sequences, around 45% found once; its top ten account for around 20%. This clonotype was sampled from an adult woman with Graves' disease, either hyperthyroidism or ophthalmopathy (not recorded which). The sample comprised peripheral blood or thyroid tissue (not recorded which).

In nucleotides, the CDR3 is TGTGCCAGCAGCCAAGGGTGGGGAGGATCACCCCTCCACTTT. Encoded protein: CASSQGWGGSPLHF. The chain couples TRBV3-1 to TRBJ1-6; no clear D gene. V dropped 1 base and J dropped 10 bases, with 11 bases sitting between them. From germline, CDR1 is LGHDT and CDR2 YNNKEL (reference sequence). The CDR3 is made up of 14 amino acids.